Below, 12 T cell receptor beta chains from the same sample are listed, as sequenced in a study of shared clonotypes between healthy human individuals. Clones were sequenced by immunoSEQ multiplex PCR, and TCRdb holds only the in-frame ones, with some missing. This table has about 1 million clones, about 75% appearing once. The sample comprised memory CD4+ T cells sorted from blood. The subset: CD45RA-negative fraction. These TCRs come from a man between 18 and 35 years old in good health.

The CDR3 is CASSSGQRESTGELFF. In nucleotides, the CDR3 is TGTGCCAGCAGCTCAGGCCAGCGGGAGAGCACCGGGGAGCTGTTTTTT. The gene calls are TRBV11-3 and TRBJ2-2, with 8 bases matching TRBD2. In germline, CDR1 is SGHNT, CDR2 YENEEA. The junction had 8 bases not matched to a gene; V was cut back by 4 bases and J by 4 bases. The length of the CDR3 is 16 residues.

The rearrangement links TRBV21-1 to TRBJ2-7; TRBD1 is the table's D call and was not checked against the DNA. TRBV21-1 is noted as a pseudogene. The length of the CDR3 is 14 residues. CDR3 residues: CASSKWGTDYVKYF. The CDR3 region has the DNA TGTGCCAGCAGCAAATGGGGGACAGACTATGTGAAGTACTTC.

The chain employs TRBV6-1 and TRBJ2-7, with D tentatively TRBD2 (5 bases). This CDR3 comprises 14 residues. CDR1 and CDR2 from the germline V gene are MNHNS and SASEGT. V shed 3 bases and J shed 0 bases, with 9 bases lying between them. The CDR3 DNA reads TGTGCCAGCAGTGATCCGGGAAGCTCCTACGAGCAGTACTTC. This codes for CASSDPGSSYEQYF.

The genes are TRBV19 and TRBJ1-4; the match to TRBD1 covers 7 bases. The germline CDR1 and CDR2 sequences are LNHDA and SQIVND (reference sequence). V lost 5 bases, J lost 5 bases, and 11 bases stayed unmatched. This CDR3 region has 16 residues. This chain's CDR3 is CASSPGDRRPNEKLFF. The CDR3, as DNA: TGTGCCAGTAGTCCGGGGGACAGACGCCCGAATGAAAAACTGTTTTTT.

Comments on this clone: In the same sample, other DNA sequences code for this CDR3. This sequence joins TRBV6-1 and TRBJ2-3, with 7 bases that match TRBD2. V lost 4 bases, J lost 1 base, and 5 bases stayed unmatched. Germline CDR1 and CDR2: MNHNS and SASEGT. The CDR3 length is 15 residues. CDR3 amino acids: CASSAQRGGTDTQYF. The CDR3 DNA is TGTGCCAGCAGTGCCCAGCGGGGTGGCACAGATACGCAGTATTTT.

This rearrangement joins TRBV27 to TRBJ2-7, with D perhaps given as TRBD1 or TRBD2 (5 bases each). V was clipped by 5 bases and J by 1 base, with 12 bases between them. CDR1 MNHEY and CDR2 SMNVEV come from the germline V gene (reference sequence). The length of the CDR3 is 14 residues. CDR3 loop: CASSPGRKSYEQYF. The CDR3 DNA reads TGTGCCAGCAGTCCGGGACGGAAATCCTACGAGCAGTACTTC.

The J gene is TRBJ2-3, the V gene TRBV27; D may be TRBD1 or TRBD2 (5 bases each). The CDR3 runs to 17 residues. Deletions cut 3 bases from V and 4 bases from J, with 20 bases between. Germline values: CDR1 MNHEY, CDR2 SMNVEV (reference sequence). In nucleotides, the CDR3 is TGTGCCAGCAGTTTTAGAGTCGGGGACCTCGGTTCAGATACGCAGTATTTT. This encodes CASSFRVGDLGSDTQYF.

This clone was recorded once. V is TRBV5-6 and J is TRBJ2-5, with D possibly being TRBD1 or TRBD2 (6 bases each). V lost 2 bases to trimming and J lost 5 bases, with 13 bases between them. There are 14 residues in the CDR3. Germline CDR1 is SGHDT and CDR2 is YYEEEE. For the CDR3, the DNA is TGTGCCAGCAGCTTCGGGGGCTTGCAGGAGACCCAGTACTTC. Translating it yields CASSFGGLQETQYF.

DNA of the CDR3: TGTGCCAGCAGCCCTAGCGGGAGGGCTTCATACAATGAGCAGTTCTTC. Translating gives CASSPSGRASYNEQFF. This chain uses TRBV5-6 with TRBJ2-1; 12 nucleotides agree with TRBD2. The CDR3 spans 16 residues. Germline V gives CDR1 SGHDT, CDR2 YYEEEE. The J segment lost 4 bases and the V segment lost 4 bases, leaving 6 bases of the junction unmatched.

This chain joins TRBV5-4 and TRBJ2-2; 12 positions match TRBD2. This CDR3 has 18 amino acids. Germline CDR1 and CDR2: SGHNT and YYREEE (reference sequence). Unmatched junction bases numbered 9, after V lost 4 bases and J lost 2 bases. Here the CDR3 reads CASSPITSGGINTGELFF. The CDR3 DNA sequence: TGTGCCAGCAGCCCGATAACTAGCGGGGGGATTAACACCGGGGAGCTGTTTTTT.

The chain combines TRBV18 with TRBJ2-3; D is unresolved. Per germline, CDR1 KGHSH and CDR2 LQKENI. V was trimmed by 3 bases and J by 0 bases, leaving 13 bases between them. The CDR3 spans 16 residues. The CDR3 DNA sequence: TGTGCCAGCTCACCCTCTCAGGTTGGAAGCACAGATACGCAGTATTTT. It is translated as CASSPSQVGSTDTQYF.

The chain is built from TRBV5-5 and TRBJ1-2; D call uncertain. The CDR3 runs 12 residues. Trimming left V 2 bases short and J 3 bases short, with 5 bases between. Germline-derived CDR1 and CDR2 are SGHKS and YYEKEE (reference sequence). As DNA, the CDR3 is TGTGCCAGCAGCTTCGGGGACTATGGCTACACCTTC. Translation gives CASSFGDYGYTF.